In this sample, the clone carrying this T cell receptor (beta chain) turned up a few times. The antigen remains undetermined. This record comes from a study of T cell responses to AZD1222 COVID-19 vaccine. Profiled with immunoSEQ multiplex PCR; TCRdb holds only in-frame clones, not every one. Among 110,000 to 150,000 clones listed, approximately 91% were seen once. Study-wide points: The sample set comprised mostly white British donors with more females, and clonal diversity was possibly underestimated. Along spike, vaccine-associated CD4 TCRs were found throughout, with dominance at 160-218 and 743-854.

The TCR sequence derives from an adult who received the AZD1222 COVID-19 vaccine. Source: peripheral blood, taken 28 days after the second AZD1222 dose.

The CDR3, as DNA: TGCGCCAGCAGCCAACAGGCCAGGGGTGACTATGGCTACACCTTC. This gives the protein CASSQQARGDYGYTF. The rearrangement uses TRBV4-1 and TRBJ1-2; D perhaps matches TRBD1 (6 bases). The V end lost 2 bases, the J end lost 3 bases, and 13 bases lay between the germline ends. Per germline, CDR1 MGHRA and CDR2 YSYEKL. This CDR3 spans 15 amino acids.